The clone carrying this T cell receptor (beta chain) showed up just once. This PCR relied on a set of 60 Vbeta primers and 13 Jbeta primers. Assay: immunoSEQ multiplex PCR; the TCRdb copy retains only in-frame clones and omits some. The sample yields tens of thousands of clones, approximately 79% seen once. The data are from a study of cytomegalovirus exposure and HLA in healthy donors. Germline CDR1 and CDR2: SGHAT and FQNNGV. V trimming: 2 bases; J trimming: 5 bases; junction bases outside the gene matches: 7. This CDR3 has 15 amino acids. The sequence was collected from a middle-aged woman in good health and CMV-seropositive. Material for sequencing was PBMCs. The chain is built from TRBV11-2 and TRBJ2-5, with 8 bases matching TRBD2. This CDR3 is CASSLTTGGPETQYF. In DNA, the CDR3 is TGTGCCAGCAGCTTAACGACGGGGGGGCCGGAGACCCAGTACTTC.